This TCR beta chain derives from a study of T cell responses to AZD1222 COVID-19 vaccine. Data came from immunoSEQ multiplex PCR; TCRdb stores just in-frame clones and leaves some out. The sample has more than 150,000 clones; roughly 91% are singletons. Per germline, CDR1 SNHLY and CDR2 FYNNEI. The CDR3 has 15 amino acids. V lost 3 bases and J lost 1, with 12 bases in between. This chain uses TRBV2 with TRBJ1-1; D possibly corresponds to TRBD1 (6 bases). The origin of this receptor is an adult who received the AZD1222 COVID-19 vaccine. Material: peripheral blood, obtained 28 days after the second AZD1222 dose. The DNA for the CDR3 is TGTGCCAGCAGTGAGGGGGCGGAGAGGAACACTGAAGCTTTCTTT. This gives the protein CASSEGAERNTEAFF. The full variable domain, rest sourced from reference TRBV2 and TRBJ1-1, is EPEVTQTPSHQVTQMGQEVILRCVPISNHLYFYWYRQILGQKVEFLVSFYNNEISEKSEIFDDQFSVERPDGSNFTLKIRSTKLEDSAMYFCASSEGAERNTEAFFGQGTRLTVV.